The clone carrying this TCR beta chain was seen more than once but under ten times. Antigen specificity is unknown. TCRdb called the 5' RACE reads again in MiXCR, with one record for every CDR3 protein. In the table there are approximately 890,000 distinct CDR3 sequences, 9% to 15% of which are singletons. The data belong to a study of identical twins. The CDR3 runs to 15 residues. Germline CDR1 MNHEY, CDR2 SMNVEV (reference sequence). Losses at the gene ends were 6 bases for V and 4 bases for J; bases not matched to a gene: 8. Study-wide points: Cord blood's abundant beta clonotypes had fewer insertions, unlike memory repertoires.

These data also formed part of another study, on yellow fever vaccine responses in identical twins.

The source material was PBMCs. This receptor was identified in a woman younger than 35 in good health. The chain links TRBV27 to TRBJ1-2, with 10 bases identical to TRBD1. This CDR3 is CASSTGTGEIYGYTF. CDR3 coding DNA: TGTGCCAGCAGCACGGGGACAGGGGAGATCTATGGCTACACCTTC.